This TCR beta chain is from a study of PD-L1 blockade in urothelial cancer. Across the study: A median roughly 150,000 T cells were found in blood samples.

The CDR3 length is 14 residues. V shed 0 bases and J shed 0 bases, with 5 bases lying between them. CDR1 is SGDLS and CDR2 is YYNGEE in the germline V gene. Method: immunoSEQ multiplex PCR; TCRdb's copy keeps in-frame clones and lacks some. The sample carries under 95,000 clones, about 84% recorded once. The time point: pretreatment peripheral blood. Sequenced here: PBMCs, sampled around atezolizumab (anti-PD-L1) treatment. The source is a man aged 55 to 70 with urothelial cancer. The V gene is TRBV9, the J gene TRBJ2-3, with D unresolved. The CDR3 here is CASSVVGSTDTQYF. The CDR3 nucleotides read TGTGCCAGCAGCGTAGTCGGGAGCACAGATACGCAGTATTTT.